These 10 T cell receptor beta chains came from one sample sequenced in a study of T cell changes during pregnancy in multiple sclerosis. The repertoire was sequenced with immunoSEQ multiplex PCR; TCRdb's copy has only in-frame clones and lacks some. The sample shows roughly 89,000 clones, around 93% of them seen only once. The starting material was peripheral blood, obtained in the first trimester of pregnancy. Receptors originate from a female donor with multiple sclerosis, enrolled in a pregnancy study.

The chain employs TRBV19 and TRBJ1-3; the match to TRBD1 covers 7 bases. CDR3 length: 14 amino acids. Trimming at V came to 6 bases and at J to 3 bases, leaving 5 bases not matched to a gene. Looked up from germline, CDR1 is LNHDA and CDR2 is SQIVND (reference sequence). DNA for the CDR3: TGTGCCAGTAGCCCGACAGGGAATGGAAACACCATATATTTT. This sequence encodes CASSPTGNGNTIYF.

This sequence joins TRBV5-1 and TRBJ2-5, with 7 bases matching TRBD1. Trimming removed 2 bases from V and 5 bases from J; junction bases left unmatched: 6. Looked up from germline, CDR1 is SGHRS and CDR2 is YFSETQ. This CDR3 spans 14 amino acids. CDR3 nucleotides: TGCGCCAGCAGCTTATACAGGGGAACGGAGACCCAGTACTTC. Its protein is CASSLYRGTETQYF.

The V and J genes are TRBV7-2 and TRBJ2-3; D may be TRBD2 (6 bases). The ends were cut back, 4 bases at V and 8 bases at J, with 13 bases in the middle. Germline-derived CDR1 and CDR2 are SGHTA and FQGNSA. This CDR3 has 13 residues. The CDR3 reads CASSYLAEATQYF. In DNA form, the CDR3 reads TGTGCCAGCAGCTACTTAGCGGAGGCTACGCAGTATTTT. The whole variable domain, remainder taken from reference TRBV7-2 and TRBJ2-3, is GAGVSQSPSNKVTEKGKDVELRCDPISGHTALYWYRQSLGQGLEFLIYFQGNSAPDKSGLPSDRFSAERTGGSVSTLTIQRTQQEDSAVYLCASSYLAEATQYFGPGTRLTVL.

V gene TRBV29-1 combines with J gene TRBJ1-5; 9 bases agree with TRBD1. Germline V lookup: CDR1 SQVTM, CDR2 ANQGSEA. Trimming removed 5 bases from V and 0 bases from J; junction bases left unmatched: 5. This CDR3 is built from 15 residues. The CDR3 DNA is TGCAGCGTTAAGGACAGGGGCAATAGCAATCAGCCCCAGCATTTT. It specifies CSVKDRGNSNQPQHF. The whole variable domain, filled in from reference TRBV29-1 and TRBJ1-5, reads SAVISQKPSRDICQRGTSLTIQCQVDSQVTMMFWYRQQPGQSLTLIATANQGSEATYESGFVIDKFPISRPNLTFSTLTVSNMSPEDSSIYLCSVKDRGNSNQPQHFGDGTRLSIL.

J is TRBJ1-1 and V is TRBV6-1; 9 bases agree with TRBD1. This CDR3 has 15 amino acids. CDR1 is MNHNS and CDR2 is SASEGT in the germline V gene. V shed 4 bases and J 10 bases; nucleotides not matched to a gene: 13. The CDR3 DNA reads TGTGCCAGCAGTGTCAGGACAGGGGCGGGGGTCGGAGCTTTCTTT. It translates to CASSVRTGAGVGAFF.

This chain connects TRBV29-1 to TRBJ1-3; maybe TRBD1 (5 bases). The CDR3 consists of 14 residues. V was cut by 7 bases and J by 4 bases, with 17 bases left in between. Germline loops: CDR1 SQVTM, CDR2 ANQGSEA. For the CDR3, the DNA is TGCAGCGCACTCGAGACAGAGATCGGAAACACCATATATTTT. This codes for CSALETEIGNTIYF. Variable domain in full (rest from reference TRBV29-1 and TRBJ1-3): SAVISQKPSRDICQRGTSLTIQCQVDSQVTMMFWYRQQPGQSLTLIATANQGSEATYESGFVIDKFPISRPNLTFSTLTVSNMSPEDSSIYLCSALETEIGNTIYFGEGSWLTVV.

The count of this clone is one. The CDR3 protein is CSALDRGDEKLFF. Here the CDR3 DNA reads TGCAGCGCCCTTGACAGGGGGGATGAAAAACTGTTTTTT. The rearrangement joins TRBV29-1 to TRBJ1-4; TRBD1 matches at 9 bases. CDR3 length: 13 residues. Germline V gene sequence: CDR1 SQVTM, CDR2 ANQGSEA. V lost 7 bases to trimming and J lost 6 bases; unmatched junction nucleotides: 6.

The chain joins TRBV29-1 to TRBJ1-3; possibly TRBD1 for D (5 bases). The CDR3 runs 14 residues. In germline, CDR1 is SQVTM, CDR2 ANQGSEA. V dropped 4 bases and J dropped 4 bases, with 14 bases sitting between them. The CDR3, as DNA: TGCAGCGTTGGGGTGGGGGGAGTGGGAAACACCATATATTTT. Translating gives CSVGVGGVGNTIYF.

The V call is TRBV4-1, the J call TRBJ1-2; perhaps TRBD1 as D (5 bases). Trimming left V 1 base short and J 3 bases short, with 9 bases between. This CDR3 is built from 14 residues. Germline V CDR1 and CDR2: MGHRA, YSYEKL. In DNA form, the CDR3 reads TGCGCCAGCAGCCAAGCAGGGAAGGACTATGGCTACACCTTC. This gives the protein CASSQAGKDYGYTF.

This chain links TRBV11-2 with TRBJ1-6; a possible D gene is TRBD1 (5 bases). V was trimmed by 4 bases and J by 7 bases, leaving 14 bases between them. The length of the CDR3 is 15 residues. The germline CDR1 and CDR2 sequences are SGHAT and FQNNGV. The CDR3 sequence: CASSSSVTANSPLHF. The CDR3 bases are TGTGCCAGCAGCTCTAGTGTGACAGCGAATTCACCCCTCCACTTT.